This TCR beta chain was identified in a study of response to subunit inactivated influenza vaccine. This clonotype was found many times. What it binds is unknown. In TCRdb, the RT-PCR reads were re-called with MiXCR into one record per CDR3 protein. The table shows around 190,000 distinct CDR3 sequences, with 14% occurring only once. Study-level points and caveats: Authors proposed each seasonal influenza vaccination draws in few new T cells.

V shed 1 base, J shed 0 bases, and the junction held 4 bases outside the gene matches. Germline V gene lookup returns CDR1 LGHDT and CDR2 YNNKEL (reference sequence). CDR3 length: 16 amino acids. V usage is TRBV3-1 and J usage is TRBJ1-1; TRBD1 agrees at 8 bases. This sequence originates from a man aged 45-65 years who received an inactivated influenza vaccine. This specimen consisted of CD8+ T cells sorted from PBMCs, obtained roughly 5 days after vaccination. The CDR3, as DNA: TGTGCCAGCAGCCAAGCGCAGGGGGCATTGAACACTGAAGCTTTCTTT. Protein product: CASSQAQGALNTEAFF.